The following is a T cell receptor beta chain sequence with its context. This sample is drawn from a study of T cell changes during pregnancy in multiple sclerosis. Sequencing used immunoSEQ multiplex PCR; TCRdb keeps in-frame clones, though not all of them. Of roughly 110,000 clones in the sample, about nine tenths are singletons; the top ten hold around 1.5%. Germline values: CDR1 SGHRS, CDR2 YFSETQ. V was shortened by 0 bases and J by 3 bases, with 8 bases between the two germline ends. This CDR3 is 14 amino acids long. The sequence was collected from a female donor with multiple sclerosis, enrolled in a pregnancy study. The chain carries TRBV5-1 and TRBJ2-3, with D possibly matching TRBD1 (5 bases). The sequencing here drew on peripheral blood, taken after pregnancy. This chain's CDR3 is CASSLEGRTDTQYF. In nucleotides, the CDR3 is TGCGCCAGCAGCTTGGAGGGGCGTACAGATACGCAGTATTTT.